These 7 T cell receptor beta chains came from one sample sequenced in a study of blood T cell repertoires in COVID-19. The protocol was immunoSEQ multiplex PCR, while the TCRdb copy is restricted to in-frame clones and leaves out a portion. The table includes about 240,000 clones, around 84% detected once. The specimen was peripheral blood. Receptors originate from a woman in her 70s with active or convalescent COVID-19.

The chain recombines TRBV7-2 with TRBJ1-6, with 9 bases that match TRBD1. This CDR3 spans 16 amino acids. V lost 8 bases, J lost 7 bases, and 12 bases stayed unmatched. From germline, CDR1 is SGHTA and CDR2 FQGNSA. CDR3 in amino acids: CASCRGLDRGNSPLHF. In nucleotides, the CDR3 is TGTGCCAGCTGTCGCGGCCTGGACAGGGGAAATTCACCCCTCCACTTT.

The chain couples TRBV12-3 or TRBV12-4 to TRBJ1-4; no firm D call. V gave up 10 bases and J gave up 0 bases, with 9 bases separating them. The CDR3 consists of 13 residues. This chain's CDR3 is CATPEATNEKLFF. For the CDR3, the DNA is TGTGCCACCCCAGAAGCAACTAATGAAAAACTGTTTTTT.

This clone was observed at least ten times. V and J are TRBV7-6 and TRBJ2-1, with 7 bases aligning to TRBD1. The germline CDR1 and CDR2 sequences are SGHVS and FNYEAQ. The CDR3 sequence is 17 residues long. V lost 3 bases to trimming and J lost 1 base; unmatched junction nucleotides: 9. The DNA of the CDR3 is TGTGCCAGCAGCTTTGAGGGGGCAGCTTATTCCTACAATGAGCAGTTCTTC. Its translation: CASSFEGAAYSYNEQFF.

V gene TRBV5-6 combines with J gene TRBJ2-2; D is ambiguous. Germline loops: CDR1 SGHDT, CDR2 YYEEEE. CDR3 size: 17 residues. V lost 0 bases and J 1 base, leaving 13 bases between the germline ends. The CDR3 loop is CASSLVGVRLNTGELFF. In DNA form, the CDR3 reads TGTGCCAGCAGCTTGGTGGGTGTCAGGCTGAACACCGGGGAGCTGTTTTTT.

CDR3 nucleotides: TGTGCCAGCAGCTCCCTAGCGGGGGGGAACACCGGGGAGCTGTTTTTT. This gives the protein CASSSLAGGNTGELFF. This sequence joins TRBV5-4 and TRBJ2-2, with 11 nucleotides matching TRBD2. CDR1 SGHNT and CDR2 YYREEE come from the germline V gene (reference sequence). The length of the CDR3 is 16 residues. Trimming took 3 bases from V and 1 from J; bases not matched to a gene: 2.

J is TRBJ2-7 and V is TRBV11-3; no clear D. The V end was cut by 1 base, the J end by 5 bases, with 12 bases between. The CDR3 contains 14 residues. Germline CDR1 is SGHNT and CDR2 is YENEEA. CDR3 bases: TGTGCCAGCAGCTTAGGCGAGGCCGGCAACGAGCAGTACTTC. It specifies CASSLGEAGNEQYF.

V and J are TRBV5-1 and TRBJ1-1, with D perhaps TRBD1 (5 bases). Trimming took off 4 bases at V and 6 bases at J, with 13 bases between the two ends. CDR3 length equals 13 residues. CDR1 and CDR2 from the germline V gene are SGHRS and YFSETQ. CDR3 in DNA: TGCGCCAGCAGCCCAGACAGCTTGTCTGAAGCTTTCTTT. Translating gives CASSPDSLSEAFF.